This T cell receptor beta chain was retrieved from a study of cytomegalovirus exposure and HLA in healthy donors. 13 Jbeta primers and 60 Vbeta primers were used for the PCR. The table came from immunoSEQ multiplex PCR; TCRdb's copy has only in-frame clones and leaves some out. The profile shows 100,000 or so clones, approximately 88% of them singletons. The CDR3 is 16 amino acids. The receptor was derived from a man aged 18 to 29 in good health and CMV-seronegative. Material for sequencing was PBMCs. V usage is TRBV21-1 and J usage is TRBJ1-5; the table gives TRBD1 as D, unverified against the DNA. TRBV21-1 is flagged as a pseudogene. The CDR3 is CASSPKRQGNNQPQHF. The CDR3 DNA is TGTGCCAGCAGCCCCAAAAGACAGGGCAACAATCAGCCCCAGCATTTT.